The sample holds a few counts of the clone carrying this T cell receptor (beta chain). Its antigen is currently unknown. Primers: 60 Vbeta forward and 13 Jbeta reverse. Here immunoSEQ multiplex PCR was the method, and the copy in TCRdb shows in-frame clones only, minus some. The repertoire holds under 150,000 clones, with roughly 85% as singletons. These data belong to a study of cytomegalovirus exposure and HLA in healthy donors. Study-wide results and limits: The likely origin of a cluster of highly shared sequence variants was a sequencing artifact. In a later analysis, TCR beta V- and J-gene trimming was associated with a missense DCLRE1C variant.

The germline V gene has CDR1 SGHVS and CDR2 FQNEAQ. With V trimmed by 5 bases and J by 2 bases, 6 bases remained unmatched. This CDR3 has 15 amino acids. The receptor was derived from a male donor in good health and CMV-seronegative. Sequencing was performed on PBMCs. The V call is TRBV7-8, the J call TRBJ2-3; TRBD1 matches 8 bases. The chain's CDR3 is CASSRRGQITDTQYF. In nucleotides, the CDR3 is TGTGCCAGCAGCCGCAGGGGGCAGATCACAGATACGCAGTATTTT.